These 13 T cell receptor beta chains were all obtained from the same sample, sequenced in a study of blood T cell repertoires in COVID-19. TCRdb's table, derived via immunoSEQ multiplex PCR, lists solely in-frame clones and lacks some. Of approximately 200,000 clones in the sample, less than 90% are singletons; the top ten hold approximately 1.6%. The sequenced sample was peripheral blood. These receptors were collected from a man between 65 and 85 years old with acute or convalescent COVID-19.

V usage is TRBV6-2 or TRBV6-3 and J usage is TRBJ2-1, with D perhaps matching TRBD2 (6 bases). Between the trimmed V and J ends, which lost 5 bases and 0 bases, there was a span of 17 bases. From germline, CDR1 is MNHEY and CDR2 SVGEGT. The CDR3 has 17 residues. The DNA for the CDR3 is TGTGCCAGCAGTCGCTCACCAGTCGGGAGCTCCTACAATGAGCAGTTCTTC. It encodes CASSRSPVGSSYNEQFF.

This clone turned up a few times. The chain links TRBV18 to TRBJ2-3; tentative D call: TRBD1 (6 bases). CDR3 length equals 13 residues. The V gene's germline CDR1 is KGHSH and CDR2 LQKENI. With 4 bases removed from V and 4 bases from J, the gap between germline ends came to 9 bases. This CDR3 is CASSQQGADTQYF. In DNA, the CDR3 is TGTGCCAGCTCACAACAGGGTGCAGATACGCAGTATTTT.

This rearrangement joins TRBV6-5 to TRBJ2-5; weak D call: TRBD2 (5 bases). Looked up from germline, CDR1 is MNHEY and CDR2 is SVGAGI. CDR3 length: 15 residues. V was shortened by 6 bases and J by 5 bases, with 19 bases between the two germline ends. This CDR3 reads CASSGVDAPGETQYF. The DNA of the CDR3 is TGTGCCAGCAGCGGTGTTGACGCCCCGGGGGAGACCCAGTACTTC.

A few counts support this clone. CDR3 loop: CASSGPTSGSSYEQYF. Written as DNA, the CDR3 is TGTGCCAGCAGCGGACCGACTAGCGGAAGCTCCTACGAGCAGTACTTC. This chain joins TRBV7-2 and TRBJ2-7, with 9 positions matching TRBD2. The CDR3 sequence is 16 residues long. Losses at the gene ends were 5 bases for V and 0 bases for J; bases not matched to a gene: 8. The germline CDR1 and CDR2 sequences are SGHTA and FQGNSA.

The chain carries TRBV2 and TRBJ1-1; D not resolved. Germline values: CDR1 SNHLY, CDR2 FYNNEI. This CDR3 spans 13 amino acids. V was cut by 1 base and J by 14 bases, with 17 bases left in between. In nucleotides, the CDR3 is TGTGCCAGCAGTGAAGATAGCGCCCTTTCAGAGTTCTTT. It encodes CASSEDSALSEFF. The whole variable domain, remainder taken from reference TRBV2 and TRBJ1-1, is EPEVTQTPSHQVTQMGQEVILRCVPISNHLYFYWYRQILGQKVEFLVSFYNNEISEKSEIFDDQFSVERPDGSNFTLKIRSTKLEDSAMYFCASSEDSALSEFFGQGTRLTVV.

The V call is TRBV6-5, the J call TRBJ2-3; 7 bases map to TRBD2. This CDR3 is built from 16 residues. V shed 0 bases, J shed 0 bases, and the junction held 3 bases outside the gene matches. Germline V gives CDR1 MNHEY, CDR2 SVGAGI. CDR3 DNA sequence: TGTGCCAGCAGTTACTCTGGACTAGATAGCACAGATACGCAGTATTTT. Amino acids: CASSYSGLDSTDTQYF.

The rearrangement uses TRBV11-3 and TRBJ2-5; 9 bases agree with TRBD1. The length of the CDR3 is 15 residues. J was trimmed by 3 bases and V by 5 bases; bases with no gene match: 7. Germline V lookup: CDR1 SGHNT, CDR2 YENEEA. CDR3 DNA: TGTGCCAGCAGCCGTACAGGGACAGGGAAAGAGACCCAGTACTTC. Translating gives CASSRTGTGKETQYF.

A remark on this clone: Other DNA sequences in this sample translate to the same CDR3. This sequence joins TRBV5-1 and TRBJ2-2; D possibly corresponds to TRBD1 (7 bases). CDR3 length: 16 amino acids. Germline lookup yields CDR1 SGHRS and CDR2 YFSETQ. The V end lost 2 bases, the J end lost 2 bases, and 13 bases lay between the germline ends. The CDR3 sequence is CASSLTGAGNTGELFF. The CDR3 coding sequence is TGCGCCAGCAGCTTAACAGGGGCGGGAAACACCGGGGAGCTGTTTTTT.

The rearrangement links TRBV6-5 to TRBJ1-1; 9 bases map to TRBD1. The length of the CDR3 is 14 residues. The germline gives CDR1 MNHEY, CDR2 SVGAGI. J gave up 1 base and V 5 bases, and 2 bases lay outside the gene matches. This CDR3 reads CASSRQGGNTEAFF. The CDR3 DNA reads as TGTGCCAGCAGTCGACAGGGGGGGAACACTGAAGCTTTCTTT.

V and J are TRBV7-9 and TRBJ2-3, with D maybe TRBD2 (6 bases). The CDR3 sequence is 15 residues long. Looked up from germline, CDR1 is SEHNR and CDR2 is FQNEAQ (reference sequence). V dropped 3 bases and J dropped 0 bases, with 10 bases sitting between them. CDR3 DNA: TGTGCCAGCAGCTTCCCGGGGGTTAGCACAGATACGCAGTATTTT. Translated, it gives CASSFPGVSTDTQYF. Full variable domain (remainder filled in from reference TRBV7-9 and TRBJ2-3): DTGVSQNPRHKITKRGQNVTFRCDPISEHNRLYWYRQTLGQGPEFLTYFQNEAQLEKSRLLSDRFSAERPKGSFSTLEIQRTEQGDSAMYLCASSFPGVSTDTQYFGPGTRLTVL.

This clone occurred once. V gene TRBV2 combines with J gene TRBJ1-2; D is undetermined. The V end lost 4 bases, the J end lost 0 bases, and 12 bases lay between the germline ends. The CDR3 sequence is 15 residues long. Germline V gene data show CDR1 as SNHLY and CDR2 as FYNNEI. CDR3 bases: TGTGCCAGCAGTGGGCGGAGAAATGCTAACTATGGCTACACCTTC. Its protein product is CASSGRRNANYGYTF. The full variable domain, with the rest looked up from reference TRBV2 and TRBJ1-2, is EPEVTQTPSHQVTQMGQEVILRCVPISNHLYFYWYRQILGQKVEFLVSFYNNEISEKSEIFDDQFSVERPDGSNFTLKIRSTKLEDSAMYFCASSGRRNANYGYTFGSGTRLTVV.

The genes are TRBV18 and TRBJ1-4; D perhaps matches TRBD1 (5 bases). Germline V gene lookup returns CDR1 KGHSH and CDR2 LQKENI. Trimming pared 3 bases from V and 8 bases from J, leaving 13 bases between. The CDR3 has 14 amino acids. In nucleotides, the CDR3 is TGTGCCAGCTCACCCCGGGACCGGGAGGAAAAACTGTTTTTT. It translates to CASSPRDREEKLFF. Based on the CDR3 plus reference TRBV18 and TRBJ1-4, the full variable domain is NAGVMQNPRHLVRRRGQEARLRCSPMKGHSHVYWYRQLPEEGLKFMVYLQKENIIDESGMPKERFSAEFPKEGPSILRIQQVVRGDSAAYFCASSPRDREEKLFFGSGTQLSVL.

V is TRBV18 and J is TRBJ1-5; tentatively, D is TRBD1 (6 bases). This CDR3 region has 14 residues. Deletions cut 5 bases from V and 7 bases from J, with 15 bases between. Germline V gene sequence: CDR1 KGHSH, CDR2 LQKENI. The CDR3 nucleotides read TGTGCCAGCTCAGTTCAGGGGAGCCGCCAGCCCCAGCATTTT. It yields the protein CASSVQGSRQPQHF.